These T cell receptor beta chains were read from a single sample in a study of technical replicates of blood from several donors. The assay was immunoSEQ multiplex PCR, and TCRdb's table has in-frame clones only and misses some. Here the sample spans approximately 81,000 clones, 90% to 97% being singletons. Specimen: T cells isolated from PBMCs. These receptors all come from a human donor in good health. Each CDR3 is given with its conserved first and last residue. The order of the fields is clone size, D gene, V gene, J gene, CDR3 DNA, CDR3 protein. The D gene is left open where the match is weak. Only part of the rows carry a size: once, few, many, or a class if the clone is expanded.

clone_size: once
d_call: .
v_call: TRBV10-3
j_call: TRBJ1-6
cdr3_nt: TGTGCCATCAGTGAGAATGGGCCGGCGGGGAGTTCACCCCTCCACTTT
cdr3_aa: CAISENGPAGSSPLHF

clone_size: .
d_call: TRBD1
v_call: TRBV5-1
j_call: TRBJ2-7
cdr3_nt: TGCGCCAGCAGCTTTTCACAGGGGGAATTGAACGAGCAGTACTTC
cdr3_aa: CASSFSQGELNEQYF

clone_size: .
d_call: TRBD2
v_call: TRBV7-9
j_call: TRBJ2-5
cdr3_nt: TGTGCCAGCAGCTTAGGAGTGACCGCGCGGGGGTACCAAGAGACCCAGTACTTC
cdr3_aa: CASSLGVTARGYQETQYF

clone_size: .
d_call: TRBD2
v_call: TRBV11-2
j_call: TRBJ2-1
cdr3_nt: TGTGCCAGCAGCTATTCGACCCGGGGGGGTACGGAGCAGTTCTTC
cdr3_aa: CASSYSTRGGTEQFF

clone_size: .
d_call: .
v_call: TRBV4-2
j_call: TRBJ1-1
cdr3_nt: TGTGCCAGCAGCCAAGACACGTACGGGCCGGGGACTGAAGCTTTCTTT
cdr3_aa: CASSQDTYGPGTEAFF

clone_size: .
d_call: .
v_call: TRBV6-6
j_call: TRBJ2-7
cdr3_nt: TGTGCCAGCCAGGGGGGTCTCGGCGCCTACGAGCAGTACTTC
cdr3_aa: CASQGGLGAYEQYF

clone_size: .
d_call: .
v_call: TRBV6-5
j_call: TRBJ1-2
cdr3_nt: TGTGCCAGCAGTTACTCTGGACAGCGCTATGGCTACACCTTC
cdr3_aa: CASSYSGQRYGYTF

clone_size: .
d_call: TRBD2
v_call: TRBV5-4
j_call: TRBJ2-5
cdr3_nt: TGTGCCAGCAGCTTCCCTGGGGGGGGAGTAGAGACCCAGTACTTC
cdr3_aa: CASSFPGGGVETQYF

clone_size: few
d_call: .
v_call: TRBV7-6
j_call: TRBJ1-2
cdr3_nt: TGTGCCAGCAGCTTAAGGCGGCAGGGGTTAGGCTATGGCTACACCTTC
cdr3_aa: CASSLRRQGLGYGYTF

clone_size: .
d_call: .
v_call: TRBV5-4
j_call: TRBJ1-2
cdr3_nt: TGTGCCAGCAGCCCAAAGACAGGAAACTATGGCTACACCTTC
cdr3_aa: CASSPKTGNYGYTF

clone_size: .
d_call: .
v_call: TRBV2
j_call: TRBJ1-2
cdr3_nt: TGTGCCAGCAATGGCGGGGGACGGAGCTATGGCTACACCTTC
cdr3_aa: CASNGGGRSYGYTF

clone_size: .
d_call: TRBD1
v_call: TRBV7-2
j_call: TRBJ2-7
cdr3_nt: TGTGCCAGCCACACGAGGACAGGGGACTACGAGCAGTACTTC
cdr3_aa: CASHTRTGDYEQYF

clone_size: .
d_call: TRBD1
v_call: TRBV9
j_call: TRBJ2-7
cdr3_nt: TGTGCCAGCAGCGCCTTTTCGGGGACAGGGACCTACGAGCAGTACTTC
cdr3_aa: CASSAFSGTGTYEQYF

clone_size: .
d_call: .
v_call: TRBV25-1
j_call: TRBJ2-3
cdr3_nt: TGTGCCAGCAGTGGGAGACAGTTCACAGATACGCAGTATTTT
cdr3_aa: CASSGRQFTDTQYF

clone_size: .
d_call: .
v_call: TRBV27
j_call: TRBJ2-7
cdr3_nt: TGTGCCAGCAGTTTCCGGGGTAGTGGGTTATACGAGCAGTACTTC
cdr3_aa: CASSFRGSGLYEQYF

clone_size: .
d_call: .
v_call: TRBV19
j_call: TRBJ2-7
cdr3_nt: TGTGCCAGTACCCCCCAGGTCGGAGGGCCGTACGAGCAGTACTTC
cdr3_aa: CASTPQVGGPYEQYF

clone_size: .
d_call: .
v_call: TRBV6-5
j_call: TRBJ2-5
cdr3_nt: TGTGCCAGCAGTTACGGACAGCTATTTCAAGAGACCCAGTACTTC
cdr3_aa: CASSYGQLFQETQYF

clone_size: .
d_call: .
v_call: TRBV5-1
j_call: TRBJ2-5
cdr3_nt: TGCGCCAGCAGCTTGGTCAGTACACAAGAGACCCAGTACTTC
cdr3_aa: CASSLVSTQETQYF

clone_size: .
d_call: .
v_call: TRBV7-3
j_call: TRBJ2-6
cdr3_nt: TGTGCCAGCAGCTTAACGTTTGAGAACTCTGGGGCCAACGTCCTGACTTTC
cdr3_aa: CASSLTFENSGANVLTF

clone_size: .
d_call: .
v_call: TRBV5-3
j_call: TRBJ1-5
cdr3_nt: TGTGCCAGAAGCTTGGCCGGGGATCTTCAGCCCCAGCATTTT
cdr3_aa: CARSLAGDLQPQHF

clone_size: .
d_call: .
v_call: TRBV30
j_call: TRBJ2-4
cdr3_nt: TGTGCCTGGATGCGGGGAAGGCTCGGCAAAAACATTCAGTACTTC
cdr3_aa: CAWMRGRLGKNIQYF

clone_size: once
d_call: .
v_call: TRBV7-6
j_call: TRBJ1-5
cdr3_nt: TGTGCCAGCAGCGCCGTTGCGGGGAGCAATCAGCCCCAGCATTTT
cdr3_aa: CASSAVAGSNQPQHF

clone_size: few
d_call: .
v_call: TRBV18
j_call: TRBJ1-2
cdr3_nt: TGTGCCACAATGGGAGCGGGTGGCTACACCTTC
cdr3_aa: CATMGAGGYTF

clone_size: .
d_call: TRBD1
v_call: TRBV5-1
j_call: TRBJ2-1
cdr3_nt: TGCGCCAGCAGCCTGGGACAGGGGAGATACAATGAGCAGTTCTTC
cdr3_aa: CASSLGQGRYNEQFF

clone_size: .
d_call: .
v_call: TRBV9
j_call: TRBJ1-1
cdr3_nt: TGTGCCAGCAGCCGGCGGCCGAACACTGAAGCTTTCTTT
cdr3_aa: CASSRRPNTEAFF

clone_size: .
d_call: .
v_call: TRBV5-1
j_call: TRBJ1-1
cdr3_nt: TGCGCCAGCAGCTTGGGGGACACCCCACCTGAAGCTTTCTTT
cdr3_aa: CASSLGDTPPEAFF

clone_size: .
d_call: TRBD2
v_call: TRBV2
j_call: TRBJ2-1
cdr3_nt: TGTGCCAGCAGTCTCGGACTAGCGGGAGAATTGGGTGAGCAGTTCTTC
cdr3_aa: CASSLGLAGELGEQFF

clone_size: few
d_call: .
v_call: TRBV30
j_call: TRBJ2-5
cdr3_nt: TGTGCCTGGAGCGAGGGAGAGACCCAGTACTTC
cdr3_aa: CAWSEGETQYF

clone_size: .
d_call: TRBD2
v_call: TRBV30
j_call: TRBJ2-2
cdr3_nt: TGTGCCTGGAGTGCGACTAGCGGTCAAGCCGGGGAGCTGTTTTTT
cdr3_aa: CAWSATSGQAGELFF

clone_size: few
d_call: TRBD1
v_call: TRBV7-9
j_call: TRBJ1-1
cdr3_nt: TGTGCCAGCAGCTTGGACAGGGAAGCTTTCTTT
cdr3_aa: CASSLDREAFF

clone_size: .
d_call: .
v_call: TRBV6-5
j_call: TRBJ1-4
cdr3_nt: TGTGCCAGCAGTTACAGCCGCTTAGGGGATGAAAAACTGTTTTTT
cdr3_aa: CASSYSRLGDEKLFF

clone_size: once
d_call: TRBD1
v_call: TRBV27
j_call: TRBJ1-6
cdr3_nt: TGTGCCAGCAGTTTGAGGGCAGCAGGGGGATGGAATTCACCCCTCCACTTT
cdr3_aa: CASSLRAAGGWNSPLHF

clone_size: .
d_call: TRBD2
v_call: TRBV27
j_call: TRBJ2-7
cdr3_nt: TGTGCCAGCAGTCCCCCTCGACTAGCGAACTACGAGCAGTACTTC
cdr3_aa: CASSPPRLANYEQYF

clone_size: .
d_call: .
v_call: TRBV27
j_call: TRBJ1-1
cdr3_nt: TGTGCCAGCAGTTTGTGGGGACAGAACACTGAAGCTTTCTTT
cdr3_aa: CASSLWGQNTEAFF

clone_size: once
d_call: .
v_call: TRBV30
j_call: TRBJ1-4
cdr3_nt: TGTGCCTGGATCCCCGGGGATAGCGGAGAAAAACTGTTTTTT
cdr3_aa: CAWIPGDSGEKLFF

clone_size: .
d_call: TRBD2
v_call: TRBV18
j_call: TRBJ2-7
cdr3_nt: TGTGCCAGCTCCCCGGGGGGTTACGAGCAGTACTTC
cdr3_aa: CASSPGGYEQYF

clone_size: .
d_call: TRBD2
v_call: TRBV18
j_call: TRBJ2-1
cdr3_nt: TGTGCCAGCTCACCTCGGGAGCGGGGTTACAATGAGCAGTTCTTC
cdr3_aa: CASSPRERGYNEQFF

clone_size: .
d_call: .
v_call: TRBV28
j_call: TRBJ1-1
cdr3_nt: TGTGCTAGCGAGGGATCGATGAACACTGAAGCTTTCTTT
cdr3_aa: CASEGSMNTEAFF

clone_size: .
d_call: .
v_call: TRBV2
j_call: TRBJ2-5
cdr3_nt: TGTGCCAGCAATGTGGCAGGATTGAGCGAGACCCAGTACTTC
cdr3_aa: CASNVAGLSETQYF

clone_size: .
d_call: TRBD2
v_call: TRBV7-8
j_call: TRBJ2-1
cdr3_nt: TGTGCCAGCAGCTTAGGTCTAGCGGGGGGCAATGAGCAGTTCTTC
cdr3_aa: CASSLGLAGGNEQFF